Listed here is a single TCR beta chain. Its antigen remains unidentified. One base away there is no much larger clone; base qualities are not given. TCRbeta CDR3 regions were amplified from genomic DNA by means of the immunoSEQ Assay, a bias-controlled multiplex PCR. Per the authors' processing: The number of nucleated cells in each sample was estimated from the amplification of reference gene primers within the assay. To quantify the absolute abundance of each unique TCRbeta CDR3 rearrangement, sequence reads were collapsed and filtered. For each sample, productive Simpson clonality was calculated by taking the square root of Simpson's diversity index across productive rearrangements. TCRdb retrieved this table from immuneACCESS and kept in-frame rearrangements only. Not all clones are present; in checked studies, unresolved V genes account for under half, and no reason is known for the remainder. D and trimming were read from the DNA, whereas the V and J calls and clone size are those reported in that table. In all, the sample holds 250,000 to 300,000 clones, and 91% of those were seen once. The ten biggest clones cover around 2.2% of the sample.

One collaborating source in Seattle enrolled patients while the patients were actively infected and followed the patients over time throughout the course of disease. Whole blood was collected in K2EDTA tubes by collaborating institutions according to the institutions' own protocols. Collaborator samples were shipped for TCRbeta analysis as frozen whole blood, isolated PBMCs, or DNA extracted from either sample type. The CDR3 holds 14 amino acids from the cysteine to the phenylalanine. Just the 42-base CDR3 DNA is kept, in frame starting at base 1. V and J are truncated by 6 bases and 1 base respectively, leaving an intervening sequence of 11 bases. According to the germline V gene (reference sequence), CDR1 reads SGHNT and CDR2 reads YYREEE. The sample is drawn from a study of blood T cell repertoires in COVID-19 (dated by TCRdb to about 2020). Study-wide context: Samples covering the acute and convalescent phases of COVID-19 were provided by collaborators in the United States, Italy and Spain. The material from the prospective study consisted of cDNA or gDNA derived from T cells, B-cell-depleted T cells, or PBMCs. The dataset comprised deeply sampled blood TCRbeta repertoires from subjects exposed to, actively infected with, or recovered from COVID-19. The repertoires were made available in a free public database intended to serve as a resource for research on the immune response to SARS-CoV-2. Samples came from the ongoing ImmuneRACE study (first 160 participants) plus 1,254 subjects from 6 global collaborators. A de-identified subject ID, COVID-19 status, age in years and sex were almost always included in the sample metadata. Where available, HLA class I and class II types were taken from metadata supplied by the sample provider and were not determined by assay-based typing.

Overall study results and their limits: The quantity of clinical and demographic metadata differed by source and by participant and was supplied without curation.

Sequencing input: peripheral blood. This TCR came from a woman younger than 45 with COVID-19, enrolled during active disease. The chain links TRBV5-4 with TRBJ2-1, and perhaps TRBD2 as D gene, on 6 matching bases. The CDR3 region reads CASMGEASYNEQFF. Here is the DNA: TGTGCCAGCATGGGGGAGGCATCCTACAATGAGCAGTTCTTC.